The clone carrying this T cell receptor (beta chain) came up a few times. Its antigen is not identified. The sample belongs to a study of CD8 T cells in ankylosing spondylitis. Study results and limitations: Within ankylosing spondylitis blood, a TCR beta motif made up of under 10 highly homologous variants appeared to be characteristic.

TCRdb recomputed calls from the 5' RACE reads with MiXCR, one row per CDR3 protein. The table includes about 150,000 distinct CDR3 sequences, around a third detected once. CDR3 size: 15 residues. Trimming cost V 6 bases and J 0 bases; bases outside gene matches: 7. Germline V CDR1 and CDR2: SGHAT, FQNNGV. The sequenced material came from synovial fluid, either unsorted or a sorted T cell fraction (not recorded which). This clonotype was sampled from a male donor with ankylosing spondylitis. This chain uses TRBV11-2 with TRBJ2-7; 8 positions match TRBD1. CDR3 nucleotides: TGTGCCAGCAGACCCTGGACAGGGAGCTCCTACGAGCAGTACTTC. Translated, it gives CASRPWTGSSYEQYF. Variable domain in full (rest from reference TRBV11-2 and TRBJ2-7): EAGVAQSPRYKIIEKRQSVAFWCNPISGHATLYWYQQILGQGPKLLIQFQNNGVVDDSQLPKDRFSAERLKGVDSTLKIQPAKLEDSAVYLCASRPWTGSSYEQYFGPGTRLTVT.